This entry features one TCR beta chain sequence. Its antigen is undetermined. Via the markers CD45RO/CCR7/CD25/CD127/CD95/CD27, stem cell-like memory, regulatory, central memory and naive CD4+ cells were sorted. All sorted populations exceeded 95% purity. The sample originates from a study of beta chain features in type 1 diabetes. Of the isolated RNA, all was reverse transcribed, and so the sequenced material was expressed TCRB transcripts. Clones were sequenced by immunoSEQ multiplex PCR, and TCRdb holds only the in-frame ones, with some missing. Among 200,000 to 250,000 clones, about 25% were seen once, and the ten largest hold approximately 4%. There are 15 residues in the CDR3. The germline V gene encodes CDR1 SGHTA and CDR2 FQGNSA. V was pared by 0 bases and J by 4 bases, with 12 bases between. Broader study findings: Lower insertion and higher deletion counts appeared at VDJ junctions in type 1 diabetes patients.

The sequenced sample consisted of central memory CD4+ T cells from blood. V usage is TRBV7-2 and J usage is TRBJ1-2; D unclear. The origin of this receptor is a man aged 25 to 40 in good health. In DNA form, the CDR3 reads TGTGCCAGCAGCTTAGCAACCGCGACTCTCTATGGCTACACCTTC. This codes for CASSLATATLYGYTF.